The entry below describes one T cell receptor beta chain. Methods used by the authors: Amplification of reference gene primers provided the estimated nucleated cell counts. Method: immunoSEQ multiplex PCR; TCRdb's copy keeps in-frame clones and lacks some. V and J calls and clone size are those listed in that table; D and trimming were worked out from the DNA. The data contain some 180,000 clones, 60% to 85% of them singletons. This CDR3 has 16 amino acids. Trimming pared 3 bases from V and 1 base from J, leaving 10 bases between. The germline V gene encodes CDR1 SGHAT and CDR2 FQNNGV. This sample stems from a study of blood T cell repertoires in COVID-19. Turning to the study itself: The United States, Italy and Spain provided the acute and convalescent COVID-19 samples. Sample material is recorded as cDNA or gDNA derived from T cells, B-cell-depleted T cells, or PBMCs.

Sequencing was done on a sample of peripheral blood. The J gene is TRBJ1-6, the V gene TRBV11-2, with D maybe TRBD1 (6 bases). This sequence originates from a woman aged 45-60 years with active or convalescent COVID-19. CDR3 sequence reads: CASSFWTASYNSPLHF. CDR3 nucleotide sequence: TGTGCCAGCAGCTTCTGGACAGCTTCCTATAATTCACCCCTCCACTTT. Full variable domain (remainder filled in from reference TRBV11-2 and TRBJ1-6): EAGVAQSPRYKIIEKRQSVAFWCNPISGHATLYWYQQILGQGPKLLIQFQNNGVVDDSQLPKDRFSAERLKGVDSTLKIQPAKLEDSAVYLCASSFWTASYNSPLHFGNGTRLTVT.